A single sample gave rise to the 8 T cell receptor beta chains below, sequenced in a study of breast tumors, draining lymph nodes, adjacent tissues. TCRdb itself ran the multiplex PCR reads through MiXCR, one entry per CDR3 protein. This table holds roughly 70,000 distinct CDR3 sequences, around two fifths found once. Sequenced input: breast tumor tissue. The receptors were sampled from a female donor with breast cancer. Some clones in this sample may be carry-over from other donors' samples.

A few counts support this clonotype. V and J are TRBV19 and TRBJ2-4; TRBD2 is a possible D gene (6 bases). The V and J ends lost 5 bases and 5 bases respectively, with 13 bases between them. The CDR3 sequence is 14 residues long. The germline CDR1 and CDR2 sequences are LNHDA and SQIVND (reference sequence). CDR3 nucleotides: TGTGCCAGTAGTTCCTCGTGGGGGGAAAACATTCAGTACTTC. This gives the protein CASSSSWGENIQYF.

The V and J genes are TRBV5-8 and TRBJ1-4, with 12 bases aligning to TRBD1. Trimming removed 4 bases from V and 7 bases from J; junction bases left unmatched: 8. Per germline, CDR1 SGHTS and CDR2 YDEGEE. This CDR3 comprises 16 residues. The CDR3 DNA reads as TGTGCCAGCAGCGGAATCCGGGACAGGGGGCGTGAAAAACTGTTTTTT. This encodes CASSGIRDRGREKLFF.

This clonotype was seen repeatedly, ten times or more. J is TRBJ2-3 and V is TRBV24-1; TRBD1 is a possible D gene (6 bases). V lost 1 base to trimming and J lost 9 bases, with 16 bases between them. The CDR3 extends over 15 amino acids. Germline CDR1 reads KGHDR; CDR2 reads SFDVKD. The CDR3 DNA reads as TGTGCCACCAGTGATTTTGGACAGCATAGGGGGACGCAGTATTTT. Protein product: CATSDFGQHRGTQYF.

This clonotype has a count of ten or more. The CDR3 region is CASSTRQTAAIQYF. The CDR3 DNA reads as TGTGCCAGTAGTACGCGACAGACGGCGGCCATTCAGTACTTC. J is TRBJ2-4 and V is TRBV19; the D gene is possibly TRBD1 (5 bases). The CDR3 covers 14 residues. V was shortened by 4 bases and J by 9 bases, with 16 bases between the two germline ends. Germline V gene sequence: CDR1 LNHDA, CDR2 SQIVND (reference sequence).

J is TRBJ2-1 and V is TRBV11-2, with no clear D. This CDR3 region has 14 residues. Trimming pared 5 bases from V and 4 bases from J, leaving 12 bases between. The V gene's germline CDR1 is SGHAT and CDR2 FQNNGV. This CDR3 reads CASSARLAYNEQFF. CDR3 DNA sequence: TGTGCCAGCAGCGCCCGACTGGCATACAATGAGCAGTTCTTC.

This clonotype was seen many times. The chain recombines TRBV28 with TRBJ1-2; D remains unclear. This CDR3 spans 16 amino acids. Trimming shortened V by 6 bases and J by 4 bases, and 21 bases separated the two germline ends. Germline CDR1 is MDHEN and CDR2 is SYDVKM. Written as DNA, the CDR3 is TGTGCCAGCAGCTCGCCGAGGGCGTTTGCTGTCTATGGCTACACCTTC. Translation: CASSSPRAFAVYGYTF.

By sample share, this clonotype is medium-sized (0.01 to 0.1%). The CDR3 DNA is TGTGCCAGCAGCTTAGCGGGGTGGGGGTACTCCTACGAGCAGTACTTC. Residues: CASSLAGWGYSYEQYF. The chain has TRBV7-2 and TRBJ2-7; D possibly matches TRBD1 or TRBD2 (5 bases each). Germline CDR1 reads SGHTA; CDR2 reads FQGNSA. This CDR3 region has 16 residues. Trimming cost V 0 bases and J 0 bases, with 12 bases left between them.

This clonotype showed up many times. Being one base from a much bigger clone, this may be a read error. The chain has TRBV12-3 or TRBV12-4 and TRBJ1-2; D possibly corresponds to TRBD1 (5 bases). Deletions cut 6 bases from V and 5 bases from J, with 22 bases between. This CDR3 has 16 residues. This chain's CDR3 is CASSHPWRGWEYGYTF. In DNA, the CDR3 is TGTGCCAGCAGCCACCCCTGGAGGGGCTGGGAGTATGGCTACACCTTC.